Below are 27 T cell receptor beta chains sequenced from a single sample in a study of blood T cell repertoires in COVID-19. This table comes from immunoSEQ multiplex PCR, and its TCRdb copy is limited to in-frame clones, with some not included. The table has about 160,000 clones, around 93% seen once. Sequencing input: peripheral blood. The receptor set was obtained from a man aged 30-40 years with COVID-19, enrolled during active disease.

The rearrangement joins TRBV11-2 to TRBJ1-1, with D possibly being TRBD1 (5 bases). Germline lookup yields CDR1 SGHAT and CDR2 FQNNGV. This CDR3 spans 16 amino acids. Trimming removed 1 base from V and 1 base from J, with 13 bases in between. DNA of the CDR3: TGTGCCAGCAGCTTAGTATGGGGGGTTAAGAACACTGAAGCTTTCTTT. Amino acids: CASSLVWGVKNTEAFF.

Worth noting for this clone: This may be a read error, as it is one base from a much larger clone. The V and J genes are TRBV5-6 and TRBJ1-1; TRBD1 is a possible D gene (5 bases). CDR3 length: 14 residues. The ends were cut back, 0 bases at V and 1 base at J, with 7 bases in the middle. Germline loops: CDR1 SGHDT, CDR2 YYEEEE. CDR3 region: CASSLGQRNTEAFF. CDR3 in DNA: TGTGCCAGCAGCTTGGGACAGAGGAACACTGAAGCTTTCTTT.

The rearrangement joins TRBV6-2 or TRBV6-3 to TRBJ2-2, with 7 bases fitting TRBD1. Germline CDR1 is MNHEY and CDR2 is SVGEGT. The length of the CDR3 is 15 residues. The junction had 5 bases not matched to a gene; V was cut back by 4 bases and J by 3 bases. This CDR3 reads CASSWQGVYTGELFF. The DNA of the CDR3 is TGTGCCAGCAGTTGGCAGGGGGTCTACACCGGGGAGCTGTTTTTT.

V and J are TRBV11-2 and TRBJ2-2; 7 nucleotides align to TRBD2. CDR3 length: 16 amino acids. V shed 4 bases and J 4 bases; nucleotides not matched to a gene: 9. CDR1 and CDR2 (germline): SGHAT, FQNNGV. CDR3 protein: CASSSPWPGGTGELFF. CDR3 nucleotides: TGTGCCAGCAGCTCCCCTTGGCCGGGAGGCACCGGGGAGCTGTTTTTT.

The rearrangement links TRBV7-3 to TRBJ2-5; 10 nucleotides line up with TRBD2. V was clipped by 5 bases and J by 5 bases; unmatched bases: 11. The CDR3 sequence is 16 residues long. Germline V gene lookup returns CDR1 SGHTA and CDR2 FQGTGA. The CDR3 sequence: CASSTDLSGGPETQYF. CDR3 coding DNA: TGTGCCAGCAGCACCGACCTTAGCGGGGGGCCGGAGACCCAGTACTTC.

About this clone itself: Compared with germline, one end of the junction differs, possibly owing to a read error. The CDR3 DNA follows: TGTGCCAGCAGCGGCCGGGACTCCCACAATGAGCAGTTCTTC. Translation gives CASSGRDSHNEQFF. The V and J genes are TRBV9 and TRBJ2-1; a possible D gene is TRBD2 (6 bases). From germline, CDR1 is SGDLS and CDR2 YYNGEE. The CDR3 runs 14 residues.

The chain recombines TRBV3-1 (or the pseudogene TRBV3-2) with TRBJ2-7, with 11 bases identical to TRBD1. Trimming removed 4 bases from V and 2 bases from J; junction bases left unmatched: 10. Germline assignment: CDR1 LGHDT and CDR2 YNNKEL (reference sequence). The CDR3 is made up of 17 amino acids. CDR3: CASSPIHPGQGAYEQYF. The CDR3 DNA follows: TGTGCCAGCAGCCCCATCCACCCGGGACAGGGGGCCTACGAGCAGTACTTC.

The gene calls are TRBV7-3 and TRBJ2-7; the match to TRBD1 covers 8 bases. CDR3 length: 17 amino acids. Germline CDR1 and CDR2: SGHTA and FQGTGA. The ends lost 5 bases at V and 3 bases at J; junction bases unmatched: 15. The CDR3 here is CASSLNRLVGQDYEQYF. CDR3 DNA: TGTGCCAGCAGCCTCAACCGGCTGGTGGGACAGGACTACGAGCAGTACTTC.

This clone has just one count. One end of the junction fails to match germline, which may point to a read error. In nucleotides, the CDR3 is TGTGCCAGCAGCGTAACAGGGACTACGCTCGATGAGCAGTTCTTC. This codes for CASSVTGTTLDEQFF. The V gene is TRBV7-3, the J gene TRBJ2-1, with a tentative D call TRBD2 (7 bases). The germline V gene encodes CDR1 SGHTA and CDR2 FQGTGA. The CDR3 consists of 15 residues.

The chain couples TRBV5-4 to TRBJ2-2; TRBD1 matches 8 bases. Germline V gene data show CDR1 as SGHNT and CDR2 as YYREEE (reference sequence). The J segment lost 5 bases and the V segment lost 0 bases, leaving 9 bases of the junction unmatched. The CDR3 is 17 amino acids. In DNA form, the CDR3 reads TGTGCCAGCAGCTTGGGGGTCCAGGGGGCGCGGACCGGGGAGCTGTTTTTT. It codes for CASSLGVQGARTGELFF.

DNA for the CDR3: TGTGCCAGCAGTTTATGGTATGGGGGGGCGGAGGCTTTCTTT. Amino acid sequence: CASSLWYGGAEAFF. J is TRBJ1-1 and V is TRBV28, with D possibly TRBD1 on 6 matching bases. This CDR3 contains 14 residues. V lost 0 bases to trimming and J lost 11 bases, with 16 bases between them. Germline CDR1 MDHEN, CDR2 SYDVKM. The complete variable domain, with remaining parts taken from reference TRBV28 and TRBJ1-1, reads DVKVTQSSRYLVKRTGEKVFLECVQDMDHENMFWYRQDPGLGLRLIYFSYDVKMKEKGDIPEGYSVSREKKERFSLILESASTNQTSMYLCASSLWYGGAEAFFGQGTRLTVV.

This clone appeared a single time. V is TRBV14 and J is TRBJ1-4; no firm D call. Per the germline V gene, CDR1 is SGHDN and CDR2 is FVKESK. V lost 6 bases and J lost 6, with 14 bases in between. The CDR3 length is 14 residues. The CDR3 region is CASSTEANYEKLFF. CDR3 nucleotide sequence: TGTGCCAGCAGTACGGAGGCGAATTATGAAAAACTGTTTTTT.

Comments on this clone: This CDR3 is also generated by other DNA sequences in the sample. The V and J genes are TRBV18 and TRBJ1-3; D unclear. The germline V and J ends were trimmed by 0 bases and 1 base, with 7 bases remaining between them. The CDR3 extends over 15 amino acids. Germline lookup yields CDR1 KGHSH and CDR2 LQKENI. The CDR3 protein is CASSPPFLSGNTIYF. The CDR3 coding sequence is TGTGCCAGCTCACCACCCTTCCTGTCTGGAAACACCATATATTTT.

V gene TRBV18 combines with J gene TRBJ2-7; a possible D gene is TRBD1 (5 bases). CDR1 and CDR2 from the germline V gene are KGHSH and LQKENI. The CDR3 is 13 amino acids. Trimming pared 3 bases from V and 3 bases from J, leaving 9 bases between. CDR3 in DNA: TGTGCCAGCTCACCTATCAGGGACTACGAGCAGTACTTC. This encodes CASSPIRDYEQYF. Together with reference TRBV18 and TRBJ2-7, the CDR3 gives the full variable domain: NAGVMQNPRHLVRRRGQEARLRCSPMKGHSHVYWYRQLPEEGLKFMVYLQKENIIDESGMPKERFSAEFPKEGPSILRIQQVVRGDSAAYFCASSPIRDYEQYFGPGTRLTVT.

This chain uses TRBV6-5 with TRBJ1-5; 9 nucleotides align to TRBD1. Germline CDR1 reads MNHEY; CDR2 reads SVGAGI. V lost 5 bases and J lost 7; bases outside the gene matches: 9. This CDR3 region has 15 residues. In DNA, the CDR3 is TGTGCCAGCAGTCAGGGACAGGGTACACGGCAGCCCCAGCATTTT. It codes for CASSQGQGTRQPQHF.

The chain couples TRBV4-3 to TRBJ1-2, with D possibly being TRBD1 (5 bases). CDR3 length: 15 residues. Germline-derived CDR1 and CDR2 are LGHNA and YSLEER. Trimming pared 3 bases from V and 5 bases from J, leaving 16 bases between. The CDR3: CASSHAAGFGYGYTF. The CDR3 nucleotides are TGCGCCAGCAGCCACGCCGCAGGGTTCGGTTATGGCTACACCTTC.

The rearrangement uses TRBV9 and TRBJ2-7; D possibly corresponds to TRBD2 (5 bases). This CDR3 has 15 amino acids. The germline V gene encodes CDR1 SGDLS and CDR2 YYNGEE. The ends were cut back, 4 bases at V and 0 bases at J, with 14 bases in the middle. This chain's CDR3 is CASSPEGVSSYEQYF. CDR3 DNA sequence: TGTGCCAGCAGCCCCGAGGGTGTCAGCTCCTACGAGCAGTACTTC.

V is TRBV7-3 and J is TRBJ2-1; 11 bases fit TRBD2. CDR3 length: 14 residues. The V gene end was trimmed by 3 bases and the J gene end by 14 bases; junction bases not matched to a gene: 9. CDR1 is SGHTA and CDR2 is FQGTGA in the germline V gene. The CDR3 spells CASSFTSGSGEKFF. CDR3 DNA: TGTGCCAGCAGCTTTACTAGCGGGAGTGGAGAGAAGTTCTTC. Full variable domain (rest looked up from reference TRBV7-3 and TRBJ2-1): GAGVSQTPSNKVTEKGKYVELRCDPISGHTALYWYRQSLGQGPEFLIYFQGTGAADDSGLPNDRFFAVRPEGSVSTLKIQRTERGDSAVYLCASSFTSGSGEKFFGPGTRLTVL.

CDR3 residues: CASSQAVTGSNTEAFF. The CDR3 DNA follows: TGCGCCAGCAGCCAAGCGGTGACAGGGTCAAACACTGAAGCTTTCTTT. The chain carries TRBV4-3 and TRBJ1-1; 7 bases align to TRBD1. The V and J ends lost 1 base and 2 bases, in that order; junction bases with no gene match: 7. The CDR3 runs 16 residues. From germline, CDR1 is LGHNA and CDR2 YSLEER.

This chain links TRBV7-2 with TRBJ1-1; D is unclear. Germline V lookup: CDR1 SGHTA, CDR2 FQGNSA. The CDR3 runs to 12 residues. V was pared by 5 bases and J by 8 bases, with 12 bases between. The CDR3 DNA reads TGTGCCAGCAGCACACAGTTAGCGGAAGCTTTCTTT. Its translation: CASSTQLAEAFF.

The rearrangement joins TRBV2 to TRBJ1-1; D might be TRBD1 (6 bases). V was trimmed by 8 bases and J by 0 bases, leaving 10 bases between them. Germline CDR1 SNHLY, CDR2 FYNNEI. CDR3 length equals 13 residues. The CDR3 is CASEDRMNTEAFF. The CDR3 nucleotides read TGTGCCAGCGAGGACAGAATGAACACTGAAGCTTTCTTT.

This chain connects TRBV11-3 to TRBJ2-7, with 8 bases lining up with TRBD1. J was trimmed by 5 bases and V by 1 base; bases with no gene match: 7. The germline CDR1 and CDR2 sequences are SGHNT and YENEEA. This CDR3 is built from 15 residues. In DNA, the CDR3 is TGTGCCAGCAGCTTAGGTGGCAGGGGGCTCCACGAGCAGTACTTC. Amino acid sequence: CASSLGGRGLHEQYF.

The CDR3 loop reads CASSNGAGNYEQYF. Written as DNA, the CDR3 is TGTGCCAGTAGTAACGGAGCAGGGAACTACGAGCAGTACTTC. The chain is built from TRBV19 and TRBJ2-7; TRBD1 is a possible D gene (5 bases). The length of the CDR3 is 14 residues. V lost 4 bases and J 3 bases, leaving 13 bases between the germline ends. Germline CDR1 LNHDA, CDR2 SQIVND (reference sequence). Complete variable domain (other parts from reference TRBV19 and TRBJ2-7): DGGITQSPKYLFRKEGQNVTLSCEQNLNHDAMYWYRQDPGQGLRLIYYSQIVNDFQKGDIAEGYSVSREKKESFPLTVTSAQKNPTAFYLCASSNGAGNYEQYFGPGTRLTVT.

The J gene is TRBJ2-4, the V gene TRBV29-1; a weak D match, TRBD1 (5 bases). The CDR3 extends over 15 amino acids. CDR1 and CDR2 from the germline V gene are SQVTM and ANQGSEA. The V end lost 7 bases, the J end lost 0 bases, and 16 bases lay between the germline ends. CDR3 nucleotides: TGCAGCGCCCGACCCCCGCAGGGAGCCAAAAACATTCAGTACTTC. It translates to CSARPPQGAKNIQYF.

The rearrangement joins TRBV6-5 to TRBJ1-4; unclear D gene. This CDR3 region has 14 residues. Germline V gene lookup returns CDR1 MNHEY and CDR2 SVGAGI. V lost 7 bases, J lost 0 bases, and 9 bases lay in between. CDR3 in DNA: TGTGCCAGCACCTTCTCTGCAACTAATGAAAAACTGTTTTTT. This sequence encodes CASTFSATNEKLFF.

The chain recombines TRBV5-1 with TRBJ1-2, with D maybe TRBD1 (6 bases). Germline loops: CDR1 SGHRS, CDR2 YFSETQ. CDR3 length: 14 residues. The ends were cut back, 0 bases at V and 3 bases at J, with 9 bases in the middle. The CDR3 protein is CASSLGQVDYGYTF. The CDR3 DNA sequence: TGCGCCAGCAGCTTGGGACAGGTGGACTATGGCTACACCTTC.

The chain is built from TRBV10-3 and TRBJ2-7; 9 bases match TRBD1. Losses at the gene ends were 11 bases for V and 0 bases for J; bases not matched to a gene: 8. Germline-derived CDR1 and CDR2 are ENHRY and SYGVKD. There are 14 residues in the CDR3. The CDR3 DNA follows: TGTGCCGTCGGGACAGGGACCAGCTCCTACGAGCAGTACTTC. Its protein is CAVGTGTSSYEQYF.